This entry features one TCR delta chain sequence. Its target is unknown. This likely came from a read error, as a far larger clone is one base away. The sample contains more than one DNA sequence encoding this CDR3. The data derive from a study of γδ T cells in repeated Plasmodium falciparum infection. Broader study findings: Over time and infection, Vgamma9/Vdelta2+ repertoires remained highly stable and polyclonal.

TRG and TRD sequences were obtained from every sorted gammadelta sample. TCRdb fed the multiplex PCR reads into CATT to redo clone calling. The sample records around 50,000 delta-chain clones, more than 1.5% being singletons. V lost 1 base and J lost 2; bases outside the gene matches: 34. The CDR3 is 23 amino acids. CDR1 and CDR2 (germline): TVYSNPD, GDNSRS (reference sequence). Gammadelta T cells were flow-sorted from PBMC into Vgamma9/Vdelta2+ and Vdelta2-negative populations for bulk analysis. This receptor was obtained from a pool of human donors (malaria-infected and uninfected, not separated). The V gene is TRDV3, the J gene TRDJ1; 7 bases line up with TRDD3. Because TCRdb records no J gene, it was assigned here through a match of the DNA to germline. Sample: gamma-delta T cells from blood. The CDR3: CAFTGEPPPAYWGIRFLTDKLIF. The DNA for the CDR3 is TGTGCCTTTACCGGGGAGCCTCCTCCCGCTTACTGGGGAATACGCTTTTTAACCGATAAACTCATCTTT.